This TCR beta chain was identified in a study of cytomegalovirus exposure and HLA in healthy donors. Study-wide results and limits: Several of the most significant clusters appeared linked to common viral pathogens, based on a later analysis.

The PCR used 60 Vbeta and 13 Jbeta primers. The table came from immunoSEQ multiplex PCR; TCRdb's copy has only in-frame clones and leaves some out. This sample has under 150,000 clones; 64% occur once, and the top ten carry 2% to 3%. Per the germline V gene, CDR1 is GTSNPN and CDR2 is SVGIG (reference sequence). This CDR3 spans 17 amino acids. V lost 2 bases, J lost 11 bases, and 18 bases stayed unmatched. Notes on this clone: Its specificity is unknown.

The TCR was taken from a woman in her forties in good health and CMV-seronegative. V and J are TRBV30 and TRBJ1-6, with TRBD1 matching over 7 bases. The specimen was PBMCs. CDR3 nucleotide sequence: TGTGCCTGGAGTCTGTACCCTTCGACAGGGAGCTTTGCACCCCTCCACTTT. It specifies CAWSLYPSTGSFAPLHF.